Following are 28 T cell receptor beta chains from one sample sequenced in a study of blood T cell repertoires in COVID-19. Data came from immunoSEQ multiplex PCR; TCRdb stores just in-frame clones and leaves some out. The table includes over 120,000 clones, under 90% detected once. Sequenced material: peripheral blood. The receptors originated from an older man who had recovered from COVID-19.

The rearrangement joins TRBV6-5 to TRBJ2-3; 7 nucleotides align to TRBD1. Looked up from germline, CDR1 is MNHEY and CDR2 is SVGAGI. The CDR3 sequence is 14 residues long. J was trimmed by 1 base and V by 4 bases; bases with no gene match: 2. CDR3 DNA sequence: TGTGCCAGCAGTTTAGGACAGGGCACAGATACGCAGTATTTT. Amino acid sequence: CASSLGQGTDTQYF.

This clone came up a few times. The chain recombines TRBV15 with TRBJ2-5, with a weak D call TRBD2 (7 bases). V dropped 1 base and J dropped 3 bases, with 12 bases sitting between them. The CDR3 runs 15 residues. Per the germline V gene, CDR1 is LNHNV and CDR2 is YYDKDF (reference sequence). This CDR3 reads CATSRGLGGEETQYF. The CDR3 nucleotides are TGTGCCACCAGCAGAGGCTTAGGGGGGGAAGAGACCCAGTACTTC.

This clone was counted once. This sequence joins TRBV12-5 and TRBJ2-5, with 7 nucleotides matching TRBD1. The CDR3 extends over 14 amino acids. V dropped 3 bases and J dropped 5; count of bases not matched to a gene: 6. Germline-derived CDR1 and CDR2 are LGHNT and FRNRAP. Here the CDR3 DNA reads TGTGCTAGTGGTTTTACGACAGGGAAGGAGACCCAGTACTTC. Its protein is CASGFTTGKETQYF. Supplemented by reference TRBV12-5 and TRBJ2-5, the full variable domain reads DARVTQTPRHKVTEMGQEVTMRCQPILGHNTVFWYRQTMMQGLELLAYFRNRAPLDDSGMPKDRFSAEMPDATLATLKIQPSEPRDSAVYFCASGFTTGKETQYFGPGTRLLVL.

V is TRBV4-1 and J is TRBJ1-4; 7 bases fit TRBD1. The CDR3 extends over 16 amino acids. Germline V lookup: CDR1 MGHRA, CDR2 YSYEKL. V was clipped by 1 base and J by 8 bases; unmatched bases: 10. The CDR3 DNA sequence: TGCGCCAGCAGCCAAGGAGTCGGACAGGCGGGCGAAAAACTGTTTTTT. Protein: CASSQGVGQAGEKLFF.

The chain has TRBV27 and TRBJ1-2, with a possible D match to TRBD1 (6 bases). This CDR3 spans 14 amino acids. Germline V gene sequence: CDR1 MNHEY, CDR2 SMNVEV (reference sequence). The ends were cut back, 6 bases at V and 2 bases at J, with 13 bases in the middle. CDR3 coding DNA: TGTGCCAGCAGCCCCAGGGGCCTAAACTATGGCTACACCTTC. Its translation is CASSPRGLNYGYTF.

The chain combines TRBV12-3 or TRBV12-4 with TRBJ1-1; the D is unclear. The CDR3 is made up of 13 amino acids. The V gene lost 7 bases and the J gene lost 2 bases, with 11 bases spanning the gap. CDR3 in amino acids: CASKAGINTEAFF. The CDR3 bases are TGTGCCAGCAAGGCGGGAATAAACACTGAAGCTTTCTTT.

The rearrangement joins TRBV5-1 to TRBJ2-5; D might be TRBD2 (5 bases). Germline V gene lookup returns CDR1 SGHRS and CDR2 YFSETQ. V lost 2 bases, J lost 1 base, and 12 bases lay in between. CDR3 length: 15 amino acids. CDR3 region: CASSLGLLVQETQYF. The CDR3 DNA is TGCGCCAGCAGCTTAGGACTTCTTGTCCAAGAGACCCAGTACTTC. Full variable domain (remainder filled in from reference TRBV5-1 and TRBJ2-5): KAGVTQTPRYLIKTRGQQVTLSCSPISGHRSVSWYQQTPGQGLQFLFEYFSETQRNKGNFPGRFSGRQFSNSRSEMNVSTLELGDSALYLCASSLGLLVQETQYFGPGTRLLVL.

This chain uses TRBV6-6 with TRBJ2-1; the D gene is possibly TRBD1 (5 bases). The germline V gene has CDR1 MNHNY and CDR2 SVGAGI (reference sequence). The V end was cut by 7 bases, the J end by 14 bases, with 15 bases between. CDR3 size: 11 residues. This CDR3 reads CASTRASEKFF. The CDR3 DNA is TGTGCCAGCACCAGGGCCTCAGAGAAGTTCTTC.

The chain combines TRBV12-3 or TRBV12-4 with TRBJ1-2; no clear D gene. V was clipped by 10 bases and J by 4 bases, with 10 bases between them. This CDR3 is 11 amino acids long. CDR3 in DNA: TGTGCCACCACGGGTGCCTATGGCTACACCTTC. This translates into CATTGAYGYTF.

The chain joins TRBV5-4 to TRBJ2-1; tentatively, D is TRBD2 (5 bases). From germline, CDR1 is SGHNT and CDR2 YYREEE (reference sequence). Trimming removed 1 base at V and 9 bases at J, with 11 bases between. The length of the CDR3 is 13 residues. The CDR3 nucleotides are TGTGCCAGCAGCTTGTACGAGGGATCTGAGCAGTTCTTC. Residues: CASSLYEGSEQFF.

The rearrangement joins TRBV29-1 to TRBJ1-4, with D unresolved. CDR1 and CDR2 from the germline V gene are SQVTM and ANQGSEA. The length of the CDR3 is 14 residues. With 4 bases removed from V and 0 bases from J, the gap between germline ends came to 9 bases. The CDR3 nucleotides are TGCAGCGTTGGCGAGTTTGCAACTAATGAAAAACTGTTTTTT. It yields the protein CSVGEFATNEKLFF.

J is TRBJ2-4 and V is TRBV19; 8 bases fit TRBD1. This CDR3 spans 15 amino acids. J gave up 7 bases and V 5 bases, and 10 bases lay outside the gene matches. Per the germline V gene, CDR1 is LNHDA and CDR2 is SQIVND (reference sequence). For the CDR3, the DNA is TGTGCCAGTAGTCCCCGGACAGGGTATGGGAACATTCAGTACTTC. This encodes CASSPRTGYGNIQYF.

The V call is TRBV5-1, the J call TRBJ2-3; TRBD1 agrees at 9 bases. The CDR3 loop spans 15 amino acids. CDR1 and CDR2 (germline): SGHRS, YFSETQ. V trimming: 4 bases; J trimming: 5 bases; junction bases outside the gene matches: 8. The CDR3 here is CASSPGQGNIDTQYF. The CDR3 DNA sequence: TGCGCCAGCAGCCCGGGACAGGGAAATATAGATACGCAGTATTTT.

The J gene is TRBJ2-7, the V gene TRBV7-9; 13 bases are a match to TRBD2. V shed 5 bases and J 1 base; nucleotides not matched to a gene: 8. Germline loops: CDR1 SEHNR, CDR2 FQNEAQ (reference sequence). The CDR3 has 17 residues. This CDR3 is CASSRGLAGEWSYEQYF. CDR3 in DNA: TGTGCCAGCAGCCGTGGACTAGCGGGAGAATGGTCCTACGAGCAGTACTTC.

This chain links TRBV5-1 with TRBJ2-1, with 8 nucleotides matching TRBD1. V dropped 4 bases and J dropped 8; count of bases not matched to a gene: 2. The CDR3 runs 12 residues. CDR1 and CDR2 (germline): SGHRS, YFSETQ. The CDR3 coding sequence is TGCGCCAGCAGCCCGACAGGGGATGAGCAGTTCTTC. It specifies CASSPTGDEQFF.

V gene TRBV11-2 combines with J gene TRBJ1-4, with TRBD1 as a possible D gene (5 bases). The germline V and J ends were trimmed by 1 base and 8 bases, with 14 bases remaining between them. The germline V gene has CDR1 SGHAT and CDR2 FQNNGV. The CDR3 covers 15 residues. CDR3 coding DNA: TGTGCCAGCAGCTTAGCAGGAGGGGTATTCGAAAAACTGTTTTTT. This codes for CASSLAGGVFEKLFF. The whole variable domain, filled in from reference TRBV11-2 and TRBJ1-4, reads EAGVAQSPRYKIIEKRQSVAFWCNPISGHATLYWYQQILGQGPKLLIQFQNNGVVDDSQLPKDRFSAERLKGVDSTLKIQPAKLEDSAVYLCASSLAGGVFEKLFFGSGTQLSVL.

The rearrangement links TRBV9 to TRBJ2-5, with a possible D match to TRBD1 (5 bases). In germline, CDR1 is SGDLS, CDR2 YYNGEE. Trimming cost V 4 bases and J 1 base, with 17 bases left between them. This CDR3 comprises 16 residues. Here the CDR3 DNA reads TGTGCCAGCAGCCTAAGGGGAAGGGCGCCCCAAGAGACCCAGTACTTC. This encodes CASSLRGRAPQETQYF.

The gene calls are TRBV29-1 and TRBJ2-1; 12 bases are shared with TRBD2. After removal of 3 bases from V and 9 bases from J, the junction contained 6 bases not matched to a gene. The CDR3 spans 14 residues. Germline lookup yields CDR1 SQVTM and CDR2 ANQGSEA. The CDR3 is CSVESSGRASEQFF. CDR3 nucleotides: TGCAGCGTTGAGTCTAGCGGGAGGGCCAGTGAGCAGTTCTTC.

This chain uses TRBV7-8 with TRBJ2-7; 9 bases agree with TRBD1. With V trimmed by 4 bases and J by 5 bases, 18 bases remained unmatched. Germline CDR1 reads SGHVS; CDR2 reads FQNEAQ. The CDR3 totals 18 residues. The CDR3 nucleotides read TGTGCCAGCAGCTCAAAACAGGACAGGGGCGTATCGGGGGACGAGCAGTACTTC. Translating gives CASSSKQDRGVSGDEQYF.

The chain couples TRBV15 to TRBJ1-4; D remains unclear. The ends were cut back, 2 bases at V and 1 base at J, with 5 bases in the middle. The CDR3 consists of 14 residues. Per germline, CDR1 LNHNV and CDR2 YYDKDF (reference sequence). The CDR3 nucleotides read TGTGCCACCAGCAGACAGTTAACTAATGAAAAACTGTTTTTT. Translating gives CATSRQLTNEKLFF. The whole variable domain, filled in from reference TRBV15 and TRBJ1-4, reads DAMVIQNPRYQVTQFGKPVTLSCSQTLNHNVMYWYQQKSSQAPKLLFHYYDKDFNNEADTPDNFQSRRPNTSFCFLDIRSPGLGDTAMYLCATSRQLTNEKLFFGSGTQLSVL.

The genes are TRBV5-4 and TRBJ1-2, with 10 bases fitting TRBD1. The junction had 13 bases not matched to a gene; V was cut back by 3 bases and J by 5 bases. The germline CDR1 and CDR2 sequences are SGHNT and YYREEE (reference sequence). This CDR3 spans 17 amino acids. The CDR3 here is CASSWGGGTGASYGYTF. For the CDR3, the DNA is TGTGCCAGCAGCTGGGGTGGGGGGACAGGGGCTTCTTATGGCTACACCTTC.

This chain joins TRBV5-1 and TRBJ2-1; 8 bases match TRBD2. The CDR3 loop spans 16 amino acids. The junction had 7 bases not matched to a gene; V was cut back by 4 bases and J by 1 base. CDR1 and CDR2 from the germline V gene are SGHRS and YFSETQ. The CDR3 here is CASSEEGTRSYNEQFF. CDR3 DNA: TGCGCCAGCAGCGAGGAAGGGACTAGATCCTACAATGAGCAGTTCTTC. Full variable domain (rest looked up from reference TRBV5-1 and TRBJ2-1): KAGVTQTPRYLIKTRGQQVTLSCSPISGHRSVSWYQQTPGQGLQFLFEYFSETQRNKGNFPGRFSGRQFSNSRSEMNVSTLELGDSALYLCASSEEGTRSYNEQFFGPGTRLTVL.

The V and J genes are TRBV6-6 and TRBJ1-1, with D unclear. CDR3 length: 15 amino acids. The V and J ends lost 7 bases and 3 bases respectively, with 18 bases between them. Germline values: CDR1 MNHNY, CDR2 SVGAGI (reference sequence). CDR3 sequence reads: CASTMGRVFDTEAFF. CDR3 in DNA: TGTGCCAGCACCATGGGTCGGGTCTTCGACACTGAAGCTTTCTTT.

The chain recombines TRBV5-1 with TRBJ2-3; D is uncertain. The V gene lost 3 bases and the J gene lost 4 bases, with 6 bases spanning the gap. This CDR3 has 12 amino acids. In germline, CDR1 is SGHRS, CDR2 YFSETQ. The CDR3 nucleotides are TGCGCCAGCAGCTCCACAGCAGATACGCAGTATTTT. It translates to CASSSTADTQYF.

This clone appeared a few times. The chain links TRBV12-5 to TRBJ2-1, with D possibly being TRBD1 (6 bases). CDR1 and CDR2 (germline): LGHNT, FRNRAP. CDR3 length: 14 residues. V was clipped by 3 bases and J by 3 bases, with 9 bases between them. Written as DNA, the CDR3 is TGTGCTAGTGGTTTCCGGGACAACTACAATGAGCAGTTCTTC. Protein sequence: CASGFRDNYNEQFF.

The chain carries TRBV30 and TRBJ2-5, with 12 bases matching TRBD2. Trimming removed 3 bases from V and 6 bases from J; junction bases left unmatched: 8. From germline, CDR1 is GTSNPN and CDR2 SVGIG (reference sequence). This CDR3 contains 15 residues. This CDR3 is CAWRGPTSGSQTQYF. In DNA form, the CDR3 reads TGTGCCTGGAGGGGGCCGACTAGCGGGAGTCAGACCCAGTACTTC.

V usage is TRBV4-2 and J usage is TRBJ1-2; 7 bases align to TRBD1. This CDR3 is 16 amino acids long. V lost 2 bases, J lost 2 bases, and 8 bases stayed unmatched. Germline V CDR1 and CDR2: LGHNA, YNFKEQ. CDR3: CASSQPQGQTNYGYTF. Written as DNA, the CDR3 is TGTGCCAGCAGCCAACCTCAGGGACAGACCAACTATGGCTACACCTTC.

This sequence joins TRBV2 and TRBJ1-5; 8 nucleotides align to TRBD1. Germline CDR1 reads SNHLY; CDR2 reads FYNNEI. This CDR3 spans 14 amino acids. V dropped 4 bases and J dropped 7; count of bases not matched to a gene: 6. For the CDR3, the DNA is TGTGCCAGCAGTGCCGAGACAGGGGACCAGCCCCAGCATTTT. It encodes CASSAETGDQPQHF.